This record looks at one T cell receptor beta chain sequence and its context. The sample is drawn from a study of CD8 T cells in Susac syndrome. An amount of RNA that ranged from roughly 0.5 to 1 ug was reverse transcribed with random hexamers. An immunoSEQ multiplex PCR amplified TCR beta CDR3 over 54 Vbeta and 13 Jbeta. MiXCR, applied by TCRdb to the immunoSEQ multiplex PCR reads, yields one record per CDR3 protein. The sample yields 250,000 to 300,000 distinct CDR3 sequences, 65% to 90% seen once. Included as multiple sclerosis controls were treatment-naive patients who had stable or active relapsing-remitting disease. While CD8+ and CD4+ T cells were isolated negatively, TEMRA cells were enriched by FACS. Specimen: CD8+ T cells from PBMCs. The source is a human donor with multiple sclerosis.

CDR3 bases: TGTGCCAGCACCCAGGGGCTAGCGGGCTACGAGCAGTACTTC. It codes for CASTQGLAGYEQYF. The chain is built from TRBV7-2 and TRBJ2-7, with TRBD2 matching 8 bases. Germline loops: CDR1 SGHTA, CDR2 FQGNSA. Trimming at V came to 7 bases and at J to 3 bases, leaving 8 bases not matched to a gene. This CDR3 region has 14 residues.